One sample yielded the 11 T cell receptor beta chains listed below, sequenced in a study of CD8 T cells in Susac syndrome (dated by TCRdb to about 2019). The library was built by means of the immunoSEQ multiplex PCR assay. RNA was extracted with the RNeasy kit and roughly 0.45 to 1 ug was reverse transcribed using random hexamers. TCRdb itself trimmed the public reads at Q25 with fastp, ran MiXCR and retained productive beta chains. Each record represents a unique CDR3 protein, reported with the most common genes and DNA among its rows. This sample has some 190,000 distinct CDR3 sequences in its table, and around 95% of those were observed once. Of the sample, approximately 0.09% falls within the top ten clones. Material: CD4+ T cells from PBMCs. These receptor sequences come from a human donor with multiple sclerosis.

The rearrangement uses TRBV15 and TRBJ2-7; D is unresolved. This CDR3 is built from 13 residues. The germline gives CDR1 LNHNV, CDR2 YYDKDF (reference sequence). The germline V and J ends were trimmed by 0 bases and 0 bases, with 3 bases remaining between them. This chain's CDR3 is CATSRDTSYEQYF. The CDR3 region has the DNA TGTGCCACCAGCAGAGACACCTCCTACGAGCAGTACTTC.

This chain links TRBV3-1 with TRBJ1-2; a possible D gene is TRBD1 (5 bases). The V end lost 4 bases, the J end lost 4 bases, and 16 bases lay between the germline ends. The CDR3 contains 15 residues. Per the germline V gene, CDR1 is LGHDT and CDR2 is YNNKEL (reference sequence). This CDR3 is CASSLSPPGSYGYTF. The CDR3 DNA reads as TGTGCCAGCAGCCTAAGCCCCCCAGGGAGCTATGGCTACACCTTC.

This chain joins TRBV30 and TRBJ2-7, with unresolved D. CDR1 is GTSNPN and CDR2 is SVGIG in the germline V gene (reference sequence). Trimming removed 3 bases from V and 4 bases from J, with 13 bases in between. The CDR3 runs to 13 residues. The CDR3 sequence is CAWSVGIGYEQYF. CDR3 sequence (DNA): TGTGCCTGGAGCGTGGGCATTGGGTACGAGCAGTACTTC.

This chain uses TRBV19 with TRBJ2-5; TRBD2 matches 10 bases. V lost 6 bases, J lost 5 bases, and 9 bases stayed unmatched. The CDR3 contains 15 residues. The germline gives CDR1 LNHDA, CDR2 SQIVND (reference sequence). CDR3 region: CASSPSGGYAETQYF. The CDR3 bases are TGTGCCAGTAGCCCTAGCGGGGGCTACGCGGAGACCCAGTACTTC.

This chain links TRBV28 with TRBJ1-1, with 8 bases that match TRBD1. After removal of 4 bases from V and 4 bases from J, the junction contained 8 bases not matched to a gene. This CDR3 contains 15 residues. CDR1 MDHEN and CDR2 SYDVKM come from the germline V gene. CDR3 loop: CASSSLHRGTTEAFF. Written as DNA, the CDR3 is TGTGCCAGCAGTTCCCTACACAGGGGGACCACTGAAGCTTTCTTT.

J is TRBJ1-2 and V is TRBV7-9; D may be TRBD1 (5 bases). CDR3 length equals 13 residues. Germline loops: CDR1 SEHNR, CDR2 FQNEAQ (reference sequence). Trimming pared 1 base from V and 3 bases from J, leaving 6 bases between. The CDR3 here is CASSLVGDYGYTF. The DNA for the CDR3 is TGTGCCAGCAGCTTAGTAGGGGACTATGGCTACACCTTC. The whole variable domain, remainder taken from reference TRBV7-9 and TRBJ1-2, is DTGVSQNPRHKITKRGQNVTFRCDPISEHNRLYWYRQTLGQGPEFLTYFQNEAQLEKSRLLSDRFSAERPKGSFSTLEIQRTEQGDSAMYLCASSLVGDYGYTFGSGTRLTVV.

This sequence joins TRBV29-1 and TRBJ1-3; TRBD1 might be the D (5 bases). Germline-derived CDR1 and CDR2 are SQVTM and ANQGSEA. Trimming pared 7 bases from V and 3 bases from J, leaving 10 bases between. This CDR3 is built from 12 residues. The CDR3: CSAGTDGNTIYF. CDR3 nucleotide sequence: TGCAGCGCCGGGACGGATGGAAACACCATATATTTT.

This chain uses TRBV20-1 with TRBJ1-2, with no clear D. Germline V CDR1 and CDR2: DFQATT, SNEGSKA (reference sequence). The V and J ends lost 6 bases and 1 base respectively, with 9 bases between them. The CDR3 is 12 residues long. The CDR3 sequence is CSALAFNYGYTF. Written as DNA, the CDR3 is TGCAGTGCGTTGGCTTTTAACTATGGCTACACCTTC.

The chain employs TRBV23-1 and TRBJ2-1; D not resolved. TRBV23-1 carries the ORF label, with uncertain function. Trimming pared 3 bases from V and 3 bases from J, leaving 18 bases between. This CDR3 region has 17 residues. CDR3 region: CASSHSRPSPRYNEQFF. In nucleotides, the CDR3 is TGCGCCAGCAGTCACTCACGACCGTCCCCGCGCTACAATGAGCAGTTCTTC.

J is TRBJ1-4 and V is TRBV12-3 or TRBV12-4, with 7 nucleotides matching TRBD1. J gave up 5 bases and V 5 bases, and 5 bases lay outside the gene matches. The CDR3 is 14 residues long. As DNA, the CDR3 is TGTGCCAGCAGTCCGGACAGGTGGAATGAAAAACTGTTTTTT. It encodes CASSPDRWNEKLFF.

This chain connects TRBV30 to TRBJ1-1, with 7 positions matching TRBD1. Germline V gene lookup returns CDR1 GTSNPN and CDR2 SVGIG (reference sequence). J gave up 11 bases and V 4 bases, and 7 bases lay outside the gene matches. This CDR3 has 11 residues. CDR3 bases: TGTGCCTGGAAGAAAGACAGGGTGGCTTTCTTT. Amino acids: CAWKKDRVAFF.